This T cell receptor beta chain was identified during a study of blood T cell repertoires in COVID-19. In the study overall: Acute-phase and convalescent COVID-19 samples originated in the United States, Italy and Spain. PBMCs, B-cell-depleted T cells, or T cells provided the cDNA or gDNA that made up the material.

In the authors' methods: Amplification of reference gene primers was used by the study to estimate nucleated cell counts. Sequenced by immunoSEQ multiplex PCR; TCRdb stores in-frame clones only, minus some. That table gives V, J and clone size, and the DNA gave D and trimming. The table records 200,000 to 300,000 clones, about 88% of them present only once. Trimming removed 6 bases from V and 7 bases from J; junction bases left unmatched: 13. CDR3 length: 17 residues. Looked up from germline, CDR1 is LNHDA and CDR2 is SQIVND (reference sequence). V gene TRBV19 combines with J gene TRBJ2-1; 12 bases are shared with TRBD2. Input material: peripheral blood. The receptor's source is a woman in her thirties or forties who had recovered from COVID-19. This CDR3 is CASRGRPGLAGGNEQFF. DNA for the CDR3: TGTGCCAGTAGGGGGCGACCCGGGCTAGCGGGAGGGAATGAGCAGTTCTTC.